One and the same sample provided the 30 T cell receptor beta chains below, sequenced in a study of shared clonotypes between healthy human individuals. The table came from immunoSEQ multiplex PCR; TCRdb's copy has only in-frame clones and leaves some out. The table lists approximately 1,500,000 clones, about 98% of them singletons. The sample comprised naive CD4+ T cells sorted from blood. Regarding subset: CD45RA+ positively selected. These TCRs come from a man younger than 45 in good health.

V gene TRBV7-2 combines with J gene TRBJ2-7; 8 bases line up with TRBD2. V was pared by 3 bases and J by 2 bases, with 6 bases of the junction left unmatched. The CDR3 consists of 15 residues. Germline lookup yields CDR1 SGHTA and CDR2 FQGNSA. The CDR3 region has the DNA TGTGCCAGCAGCTTGGGCGGGAGGCCACCCTACGAGCAGTACTTC. Its protein is CASSLGGRPPYEQYF.

With respect to this clone: Other DNA sequences in this specimen translate into the identical CDR3. V gene TRBV6-5 combines with J gene TRBJ2-3; no clear D gene. The CDR3 length is 11 residues. Germline V gene data show CDR1 as MNHEY and CDR2 as SVGAGI. The V gene lost 0 bases and the J gene lost 5 bases, with 0 bases spanning the gap. In DNA, the CDR3 is TGTGCCAGCAGTTACTCAGATACGCAGTATTTT. Translated, it gives CASSYSDTQYF.

V usage is TRBV27 and J usage is TRBJ2-7, with D tentatively TRBD1 or TRBD2 (6 bases each). Trimming left V 3 bases short and J 4 bases short, with 16 bases between. CDR3 length: 15 amino acids. CDR1 is MNHEY, CDR2 SMNVEV, per germline (reference sequence). CDR3 DNA sequence: TGTGCCAGCAGTTTGTTTTCGGGGGCGGGGTACGAGCAGTACTTC. It is translated as CASSLFSGAGYEQYF.

The rearrangement uses TRBV28 and TRBJ2-7, with D possibly being TRBD1 (8 bases). V lost 2 bases, J lost 1 base, and 12 bases lay in between. The CDR3 extends over 15 amino acids. CDR1 is MDHEN and CDR2 is SYDVKM in the germline V gene. CDR3 in amino acids: CASSLHRGGSYEQYF. The CDR3 DNA follows: TGTGCCAGCAGTTTACACAGGGGGGGTTCCTACGAGCAGTACTTC.

The CDR3 is CASSQGAPESYEQYF. DNA for the CDR3: TGTGCCAGCAGTCAGGGCGCCCCGGAGTCCTACGAGCAGTACTTC. The genes are TRBV11-3 and TRBJ2-7; maybe TRBD1 (5 bases). CDR3 size: 15 residues. V gave up 6 bases and J gave up 1 base, with 16 bases separating them. CDR1 is SGHNT and CDR2 is YENEEA in the germline V gene.

The chain links TRBV2 to TRBJ2-2; 9 nucleotides align to TRBD1. Losses at the gene ends were 6 bases for V and 5 bases for J; bases not matched to a gene: 4. There are 14 residues in the CDR3. Germline loops: CDR1 SNHLY, CDR2 FYNNEI. CDR3 bases: TGTGCCAGCAGGGGGACAGGGATGACCGGGGAGCTGTTTTTT. Protein sequence: CASRGTGMTGELFF.

The gene calls are TRBV11-2 and TRBJ2-7, with 8 bases matching TRBD1. Germline V gene sequence: CDR1 SGHAT, CDR2 FQNNGV. The CDR3 loop spans 15 amino acids. Germline trimming cut 3 bases from V and 4 bases from J; bases unmatched to any gene: 8. CDR3 loop: CASSFGDRSYYEQYF. CDR3 sequence (DNA): TGTGCCAGCAGCTTCGGGGACAGGAGTTATTACGAGCAGTACTTC.

The chain combines TRBV7-6 with TRBJ1-3; D is undetermined. The CDR3 extends over 14 amino acids. V lost 6 bases to trimming and J lost 0 bases, with 9 bases between them. In germline, CDR1 is SGHVS, CDR2 FNYEAQ. CDR3 coding DNA: TGTGCCAGCAGTTTTAGTGACTCTGGAAACACCATATATTTT. Protein: CASSFSDSGNTIYF.

The chain has TRBV5-8 and TRBJ1-1; possibly TRBD1 for D (5 bases). CDR3 length: 14 residues. Germline CDR1 is SGHTS and CDR2 is YDEGEE. Trimming took off 6 bases at V and 0 bases at J, with 12 bases between the two ends. CDR3 protein: CASTKTVLNTEAFF. The CDR3 DNA reads as TGTGCCAGCACAAAGACAGTCTTGAACACTGAAGCTTTCTTT.

The chain links TRBV5-1 to TRBJ2-1; D remains unclear. CDR3 size: 14 residues. The germline V and J ends were trimmed by 0 bases and 4 bases, with 8 bases remaining between them. From germline, CDR1 is SGHRS and CDR2 YFSETQ. This CDR3 is CASSLGNGYNEQFF. DNA for the CDR3: TGCGCCAGCAGCTTGGGAAACGGGTACAATGAGCAGTTCTTC.

This clone occurred once. This sequence joins TRBV30 and TRBJ2-1, with 7 positions matching TRBD2. The CDR3 covers 18 residues. The V and J ends lost 4 bases and 2 bases, in that order; junction bases with no gene match: 17. CDR1 and CDR2 (germline): GTSNPN, SVGIG (reference sequence). The CDR3 loop is CAWTLTSSGLLPYNEQFF. For the CDR3, the DNA is TGTGCCTGGACTCTCACCTCCTCGGGACTACTCCCCTACAATGAGCAGTTCTTC.

V gene TRBV6-6 combines with J gene TRBJ1-1; 7 bases agree with TRBD1. There are 13 residues in the CDR3. Trimming cost V 5 bases and J 9 bases; bases outside gene matches: 9. Germline V gene sequence: CDR1 MNHNY, CDR2 SVGAGI (reference sequence). The CDR3: CASSTRQGAKAFF. In DNA, the CDR3 is TGTGCCAGCAGTACCAGACAGGGAGCGAAAGCTTTCTTT.

The V and J genes are TRBV19 and TRBJ1-2; the D is unclear. Trimming took 7 bases from V and 12 from J, leaving 12 bases between them. The CDR3 loop spans 10 amino acids. Per germline, CDR1 LNHDA and CDR2 SQIVND (reference sequence). The CDR3 DNA reads as TGTGCCAGTATTATCGAGGGCCACACCTTC. It encodes CASIIEGHTF.

This chain connects TRBV6-6 to TRBJ2-7, with D unresolved. Germline lookup yields CDR1 MNHNY and CDR2 SVGAGI (reference sequence). Trimming shortened V by 7 bases and J by 2 bases, and 21 bases separated the two germline ends. The CDR3 extends over 16 amino acids. The CDR3 bases are TGTGCCAGCACCGACCCCACACGGGCTGCTGCCTACGAGCAGTACTTC. Its translation: CASTDPTRAAAYEQYF.

V usage is TRBV4-3 and J usage is TRBJ2-5, with D possibly TRBD2 on 6 matching bases. The DNA end favors TRBJ2-7, so the J call may be wrong. CDR1 and CDR2 (germline): LGHNA, YSLEER. The CDR3 extends over 14 amino acids. For the CDR3, the DNA is TGCGCCAGCAGCCGAAAACTAGCCGCCTACGAGCAGTACTTC. Its translation is CASSRKLAAYEQYF.

This clone has a single count. The same CDR3 is also encoded by other DNA sequences in this sample. V usage is TRBV5-4 and J usage is TRBJ2-5; D unresolved. The V and J ends lost 1 base and 3 bases respectively, with 7 bases between them. The CDR3 spans 13 residues. The germline V gene encodes CDR1 SGHNT and CDR2 YYREEE (reference sequence). The CDR3 here is CASSLRSKETQYF. Here the CDR3 DNA reads TGTGCCAGCAGCTTGCGTTCAAAAGAGACCCAGTACTTC.

This chain joins TRBV29-1 and TRBJ2-7, with D tentatively TRBD2 (5 bases). This CDR3 is built from 15 residues. Deletions cut 1 base from V and 0 bases from J, with 13 bases between. Germline lookup yields CDR1 SQVTM and CDR2 ANQGSEA. CDR3 nucleotide sequence: TGCAGCGTTGAAGCCCTGATGGGAGTCTCCTACGAGCAGTACTTC. Amino acid sequence: CSVEALMGVSYEQYF.

This chain joins TRBV28 and TRBJ2-1; possibly TRBD1 for D (6 bases). Per germline, CDR1 MDHEN and CDR2 SYDVKM. The CDR3 is 14 residues long. The V and J ends lost 3 bases and 2 bases respectively, with 8 bases between them. The DNA of the CDR3 is TGTGCCAGCAGTTTTGGACAGCCCTACAATGAGCAGTTCTTC. Translating it yields CASSFGQPYNEQFF.

The chain has TRBV29-1 and TRBJ2-1, with TRBD1 matching over 7 bases. Germline V gene sequence: CDR1 SQVTM, CDR2 ANQGSEA. Trimming removed 6 bases from V and 5 bases from J; junction bases left unmatched: 7. The CDR3 contains 13 residues. The CDR3 DNA reads as TGCAGCGTAAGGGGGCGTTTGGACAATGAGCAGTTCTTC. This gives the protein CSVRGRLDNEQFF.

The rearrangement links TRBV9 to TRBJ2-2; D is possibly TRBD2 (6 bases). The ends were cut back, 4 bases at V and 9 bases at J, with 19 bases in the middle. CDR1 SGDLS and CDR2 YYNGEE come from the germline V gene. The CDR3 extends over 15 amino acids. The CDR3 nucleotides are TGTGCCAGCAGCTCCCTGGGAGCGCGGGGCCGGGAGCTGTTTTTT. This sequence encodes CASSSLGARGRELFF. Using reference TRBV9 and TRBJ2-2 for the parts outside the CDR3, the full variable domain is DSGVTQTPKHLITATGQRVTLRCSPRSGDLSVYWYQQSLDQGLQFLIQYYNGEERAKGNILERFSAQQFPDLHSELNLSSLELGDSALYFCASSSLGARGRELFFGEGSRLTVL.

Points on this clone: This CDR3 is also generated by other DNA sequences in the sample. This chain joins TRBV28 and TRBJ2-7, with 7 positions matching TRBD1. Losses at the gene ends were 2 bases for V and 4 bases for J; bases not matched to a gene: 2. The CDR3 is 13 residues long. Germline V gene lookup returns CDR1 MDHEN and CDR2 SYDVKM. In nucleotides, the CDR3 is TGTGCCAGCAGTTTAACAGGGGATTACGAGCAGTACTTC. Translation: CASSLTGDYEQYF.

A single count supports this clone. The rearrangement uses TRBV9 and TRBJ2-7; D not resolved. The V end was cut by 4 bases, the J end by 1 base, with 9 bases between. Germline V gene lookup returns CDR1 SGDLS and CDR2 YYNGEE. This CDR3 has 13 amino acids. CDR3 bases: TGTGCCAGCAGCCCACACCAATCCTACGAGCAGTACTTC. This gives the protein CASSPHQSYEQYF.

The rearrangement links TRBV10-2 to TRBJ2-7, with D unclear. CDR1 and CDR2 from the germline V gene are WSHSY and SAAADI. This CDR3 is 14 amino acids long. V shed 6 bases and J shed 4 bases, with 16 bases lying between them. CDR3 residues: CASRTEEVGYEQYF. The DNA for the CDR3 is TGCGCCAGCAGAACCGAAGAAGTGGGTTACGAGCAGTACTTC.

This chain joins TRBV5-4 and TRBJ2-1; 10 bases are shared with TRBD2. J was trimmed by 4 bases and V by 4 bases; bases with no gene match: 11. This CDR3 has 17 amino acids. The germline V gene has CDR1 SGHNT and CDR2 YYREEE (reference sequence). CDR3 loop: CASSPNQLAGVYNEQFF. The CDR3 region has the DNA TGTGCCAGCAGCCCCAACCAGCTAGCGGGAGTATACAATGAGCAGTTCTTC.

This rearrangement joins TRBV9 to TRBJ2-5; either TRBD1 or TRBD2 may supply D (5 bases each). The V end was cut by 4 bases, the J end by 5 bases, with 18 bases between. Germline loops: CDR1 SGDLS, CDR2 YYNGEE. This CDR3 is 15 amino acids long. The CDR3 is CASSPRGSGAETQYF. In nucleotides, the CDR3 is TGTGCCAGCAGCCCGAGAGGGAGTGGGGCGGAGACCCAGTACTTC.

V and J are TRBV7-3 and TRBJ2-2, with 8 bases matching TRBD2. After removal of 3 bases from V and 8 bases from J, the junction contained 5 bases not matched to a gene. The CDR3 is 14 amino acids. The germline V gene encodes CDR1 SGHTA and CDR2 FQGTGA. The chain's CDR3 is CASSLSGGPGELFF. The CDR3 region has the DNA TGTGCCAGCAGCTTGTCGGGAGGGCCTGGGGAGCTGTTTTTT.

The genes are TRBV6-6 and TRBJ2-5; the D gene is possibly TRBD2 (6 bases). The CDR3 covers 15 residues. CDR1 is MNHNY, CDR2 SVGAGI, per germline (reference sequence). With 2 bases removed from V and 5 bases from J, the gap between germline ends came to 15 bases. The CDR3 loop is CASSYLGGSFETQYF. CDR3 in DNA: TGTGCCAGCAGTTACCTGGGGGGTTCATTCGAGACCCAGTACTTC.

The V call is TRBV11-2, the J call TRBJ1-1; 8 nucleotides match TRBD1. Unmatched junction bases numbered 8, after V lost 5 bases and J lost 0 bases. CDR3 size: 16 residues. CDR1 and CDR2 from the germline V gene are SGHAT and FQNNGV. In nucleotides, the CDR3 is TGTGCCAGCAGCACCGCCCGGACAGGGATGAACACTGAAGCTTTCTTT. This sequence encodes CASSTARTGMNTEAFF.

With regard to this clone: Other DNA sequences within the sample encode an identical CDR3. The chain carries TRBV6-1 and TRBJ1-4; maybe TRBD1 (6 bases). The V gene's germline CDR1 is MNHNS and CDR2 SASEGT. The germline V and J ends were trimmed by 4 bases and 8 bases, with 8 bases remaining between them. CDR3 size: 12 residues. CDR3: CASSGTGEKLFF. As DNA, the CDR3 is TGTGCCAGCAGTGGAACAGGGGAAAAACTGTTTTTT.

The chain is built from TRBV27 and TRBJ2-1; D gene uncertain. This CDR3 is built from 14 residues. The germline V and J ends were trimmed by 1 base and 8 bases, with 12 bases remaining between them. The germline V gene has CDR1 MNHEY and CDR2 SMNVEV (reference sequence). CDR3: CASSLLGRNDEQFF. The CDR3 nucleotides read TGTGCCAGCAGTTTATTAGGTCGTAACGATGAGCAGTTCTTC.